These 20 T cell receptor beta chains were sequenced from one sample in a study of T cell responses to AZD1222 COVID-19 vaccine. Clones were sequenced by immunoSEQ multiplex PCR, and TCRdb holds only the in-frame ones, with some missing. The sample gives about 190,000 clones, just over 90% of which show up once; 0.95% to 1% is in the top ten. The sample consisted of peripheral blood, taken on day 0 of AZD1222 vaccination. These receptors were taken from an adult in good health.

CDR3 in amino acids: CASSLLRAELHF. DNA of the CDR3: TGTGCCAGCAGCTTATTACGGGCAGAGCTCCACTTT. V and J are TRBV13 and TRBJ1-6, with D unclear. The germline V and J ends were trimmed by 2 bases and 16 bases, with 12 bases remaining between them. CDR1 and CDR2 (germline): PRHDT, FYEKMQ (reference sequence). The CDR3 sequence is 12 residues long.

The CDR3 DNA is TGTGCCACCAGCAGAGATGGGCGGTCTAGCGGTTACAATGAGCAGTTCTTC. Translation gives CATSRDGRSSGYNEQFF. The chain couples TRBV15 to TRBJ2-1, with 7 bases matching TRBD2. The V gene's germline CDR1 is LNHNV and CDR2 YYDKDF (reference sequence). With 0 bases clipped from V and 4 bases from J, the junction kept 9 bases outside the gene matches. The CDR3 runs to 17 residues. Full variable domain (missing parts from reference TRBV15 and TRBJ2-1): DAMVIQNPRYQVTQFGKPVTLSCSQTLNHNVMYWYQQKSSQAPKLLFHYYDKDFNNEADTPDNFQSRRPNTSFCFLDIRSPGLGDTAMYLCATSRDGRSSGYNEQFFGPGTRLTVL.

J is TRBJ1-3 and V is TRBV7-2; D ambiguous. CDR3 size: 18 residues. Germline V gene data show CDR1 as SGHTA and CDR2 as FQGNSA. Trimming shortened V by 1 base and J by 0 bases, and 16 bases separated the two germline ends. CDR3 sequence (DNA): TGTGCCAGCAGCTTAGGGCCCCCCGGACCGGGCTCTGGAAACACCATATATTTT. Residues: CASSLGPPGPGSGNTIYF.

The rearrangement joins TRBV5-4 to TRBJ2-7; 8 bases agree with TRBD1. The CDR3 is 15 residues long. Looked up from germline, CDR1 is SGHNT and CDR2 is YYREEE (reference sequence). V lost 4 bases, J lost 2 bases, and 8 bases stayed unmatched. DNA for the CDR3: TGTGCCAGCAGCCCAAGGGGGGACAGGACCTACGAGCAGTACTTC. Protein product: CASSPRGDRTYEQYF.

DNA of the CDR3: TGCGCCAGCAGCCCGACAGGGGCGAGGAACATTCAGTACTTC. This translates into CASSPTGARNIQYF. V is TRBV5-1 and J is TRBJ2-4; 8 bases match TRBD1. There are 14 residues in the CDR3. Germline V gene data show CDR1 as SGHRS and CDR2 as YFSETQ. V lost 4 bases, J lost 7 bases, and 7 bases stayed unmatched.

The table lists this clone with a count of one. The CDR3 DNA reads as TGCGCCAGCAGCCAACGACAGGGAGGCGGAGAGACCCAGTACTTC. Residues: CASSQRQGGGETQYF. V is TRBV4-1 and J is TRBJ2-5, with a weak D call TRBD1 (7 bases). Between the trimmed V and J ends, which lost 2 bases and 4 bases, there was a span of 14 bases. Germline V gene data show CDR1 as MGHRA and CDR2 as YSYEKL. CDR3 length: 15 residues.

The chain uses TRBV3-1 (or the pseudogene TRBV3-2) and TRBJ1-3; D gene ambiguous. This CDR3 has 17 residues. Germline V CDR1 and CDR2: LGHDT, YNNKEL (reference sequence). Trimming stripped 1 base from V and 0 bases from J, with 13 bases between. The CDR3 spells CASSQVNGISSGNTIYF. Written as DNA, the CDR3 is TGTGCCAGCAGCCAAGTGAACGGGATCAGCTCTGGAAACACCATATATTTT.

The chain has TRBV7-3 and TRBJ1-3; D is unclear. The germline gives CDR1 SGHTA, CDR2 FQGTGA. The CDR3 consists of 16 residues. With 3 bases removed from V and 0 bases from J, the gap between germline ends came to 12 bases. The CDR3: CASSFIPHGSGNTIYF. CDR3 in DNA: TGTGCCAGCAGCTTTATACCCCATGGCTCTGGAAACACCATATATTTT.

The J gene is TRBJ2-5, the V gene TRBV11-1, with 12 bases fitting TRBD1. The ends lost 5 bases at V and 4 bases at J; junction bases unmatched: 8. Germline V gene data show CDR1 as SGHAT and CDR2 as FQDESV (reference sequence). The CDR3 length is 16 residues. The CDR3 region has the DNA TGTGCCAGCAGCCGGGGACAGGGGGCGCTCGGAGAGACCCAGTACTTC. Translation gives CASSRGQGALGETQYF.

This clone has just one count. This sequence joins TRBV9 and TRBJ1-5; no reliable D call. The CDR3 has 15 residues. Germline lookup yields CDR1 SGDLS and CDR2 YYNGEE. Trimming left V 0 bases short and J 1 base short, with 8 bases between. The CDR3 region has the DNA TGTGCCAGCAGCGTAGGGAGTCTGAGCAATCAGCCCCAGCATTTT. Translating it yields CASSVGSLSNQPQHF.

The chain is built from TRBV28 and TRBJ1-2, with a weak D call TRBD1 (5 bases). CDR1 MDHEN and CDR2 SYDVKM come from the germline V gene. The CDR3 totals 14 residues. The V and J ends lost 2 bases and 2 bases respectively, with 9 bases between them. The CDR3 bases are TGTGCCAGCAGTTTAGGACGGGACAACTATGGCTACACCTTC. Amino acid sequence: CASSLGRDNYGYTF.

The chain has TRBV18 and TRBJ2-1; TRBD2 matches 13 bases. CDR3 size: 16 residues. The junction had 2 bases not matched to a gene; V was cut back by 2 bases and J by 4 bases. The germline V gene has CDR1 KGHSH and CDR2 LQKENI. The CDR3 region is CASSPGLAGAYNEQFF. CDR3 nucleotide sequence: TGTGCCAGCTCACCAGGACTAGCGGGGGCGTACAATGAGCAGTTCTTC.

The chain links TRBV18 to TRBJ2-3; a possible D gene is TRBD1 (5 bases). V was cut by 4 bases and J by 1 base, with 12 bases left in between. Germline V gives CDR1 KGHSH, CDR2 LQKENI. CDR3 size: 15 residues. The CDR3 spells CASSLTVPRTDTQYF. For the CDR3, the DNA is TGTGCCAGCTCACTGACAGTACCCCGCACAGATACGCAGTATTTT.

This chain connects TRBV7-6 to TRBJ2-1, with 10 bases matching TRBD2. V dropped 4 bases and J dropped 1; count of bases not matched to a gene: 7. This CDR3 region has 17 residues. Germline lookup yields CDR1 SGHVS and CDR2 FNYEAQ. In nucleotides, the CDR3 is TGTGCCAGCAGCTCCTTTTCTAGCGGGAGTTCCTACAATGAGCAGTTCTTC. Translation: CASSSFSSGSSYNEQFF.

The CDR3 loop is CASSFFPSTGTNTGELFF. The CDR3 bases are TGTGCCAGCAGTTTTTTTCCTTCGACAGGGACGAACACCGGGGAGCTGTTTTTT. The rearrangement uses TRBV28 and TRBJ2-2, with 7 nucleotides matching TRBD1. The CDR3 is made up of 18 amino acids. Trimming at V came to 3 bases and at J to 0 bases, leaving 10 bases not matched to a gene. The germline CDR1 and CDR2 sequences are MDHEN and SYDVKM.

The DNA for the CDR3 is TGTGCCAGCAGCGTCGGGGCAAGCAATCAGCCCCAGCATTTT. Its protein product is CASSVGASNQPQHF. This rearrangement joins TRBV9 to TRBJ1-5; TRBD1 is a possible D gene (5 bases). CDR3 length: 14 amino acids. The germline V and J ends were trimmed by 2 bases and 1 base, with 7 bases remaining between them. Germline CDR1 is SGDLS and CDR2 is YYNGEE.

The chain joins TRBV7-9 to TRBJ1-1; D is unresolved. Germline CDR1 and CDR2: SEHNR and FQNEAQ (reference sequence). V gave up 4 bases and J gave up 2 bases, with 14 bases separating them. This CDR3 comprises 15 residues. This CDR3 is CASSWSAQTNTEAFF. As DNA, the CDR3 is TGTGCCAGCAGCTGGAGTGCACAAACAAACACTGAAGCTTTCTTT.

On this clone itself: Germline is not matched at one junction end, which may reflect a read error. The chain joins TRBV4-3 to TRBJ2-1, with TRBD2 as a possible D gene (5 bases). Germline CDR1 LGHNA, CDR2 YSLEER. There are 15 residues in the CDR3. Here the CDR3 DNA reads TGCGCCAGCAGTCAAGAGCGGACCGCCCGTTTAGAGCAGTTCTTC. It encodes CASSQERTARLEQFF.

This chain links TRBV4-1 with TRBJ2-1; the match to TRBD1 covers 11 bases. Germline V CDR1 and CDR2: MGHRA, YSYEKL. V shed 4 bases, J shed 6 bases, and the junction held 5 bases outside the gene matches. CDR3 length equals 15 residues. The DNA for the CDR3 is TGCGCCAGCAGCCCAGGACAGGGGGCCCTCAATGAGCAGTTCTTC. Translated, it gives CASSPGQGALNEQFF.

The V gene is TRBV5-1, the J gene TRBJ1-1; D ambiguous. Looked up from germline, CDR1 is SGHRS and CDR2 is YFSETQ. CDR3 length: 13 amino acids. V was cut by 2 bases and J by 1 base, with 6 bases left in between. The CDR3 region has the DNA TGCGCCAGCAGCTTTGGTCGGAACACTGAAGCTTTCTTT. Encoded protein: CASSFGRNTEAFF.